Presented here are 29 T cell receptor beta chains from one specimen sequenced in a study of T cell changes during pregnancy in multiple sclerosis. The repertoire was sequenced with immunoSEQ multiplex PCR; TCRdb's copy has only in-frame clones and lacks some. The table shows roughly 83,000 clones, with 91% occurring only once. Sequencing was performed on PBMCs, taken in the first trimester of pregnancy. These receptors were collected from a female donor in good health, serving as a control in a pregnancy study. Some clones in this sample may be carry-over from other donors' samples.

The CDR3 protein is CASSQDLDTGGEQYF. CDR3 DNA: TGTGCCAGCAGCCAAGATTTGGATACCGGGGGCGAGCAGTACTTC. The V gene is TRBV4-2, the J gene TRBJ2-7; D might be TRBD2 (6 bases). Germline V CDR1 and CDR2: LGHNA, YNFKEQ. CDR3 size: 15 residues. The V and J ends lost 0 bases and 6 bases respectively, with 15 bases between them.

V and J are TRBV27 and TRBJ2-5; 7 bases are a match to TRBD1. The CDR3 covers 14 residues. Germline V gene lookup returns CDR1 MNHEY and CDR2 SMNVEV (reference sequence). Germline trimming cut 2 bases from V and 4 bases from J; bases unmatched to any gene: 4. The CDR3 bases are TGTGCCAGCAGTTTAGACAGGGCGAGAGAGACCCAGTACTTC. The encoded protein is CASSLDRARETQYF.

The V gene is TRBV14, the J gene TRBJ2-1; tentative D call: TRBD2 (6 bases). CDR3 length equals 14 residues. Germline-derived CDR1 and CDR2 are SGHDN and FVKESK. V was trimmed by 4 bases and J by 3 bases, leaving 10 bases between them. The CDR3 protein is CASSPGRGYNEQFF. The CDR3 bases are TGTGCCAGCAGCCCCGGGCGGGGCTACAATGAGCAGTTCTTC.

The V gene is TRBV7-6, the J gene TRBJ1-2, with 7 bases fitting TRBD1. V shed 4 bases, J shed 1 base, and the junction held 15 bases outside the gene matches. The germline gives CDR1 SGHVS, CDR2 FNYEAQ. The length of the CDR3 is 18 residues. The CDR3 region is CASSSSRGQRRFNYGYTF. In DNA, the CDR3 is TGTGCCAGCAGCTCATCCAGGGGACAGCGAAGATTTAACTATGGCTACACCTTC. The full variable domain, rest sourced from reference TRBV7-6 and TRBJ1-2, is GAGVSQSPRYKVTKRGQDVALRCDPISGHVSLYWYRQALGQGPEFLTYFNYEAQQDKSGLPNDRFSAERPEGSISTLTIQRTEQRDSAMYRCASSSSRGQRRFNYGYTFGSGTRLTVV.

J is TRBJ1-2 and V is TRBV19; no clear D gene. The germline V gene has CDR1 LNHDA and CDR2 SQIVND (reference sequence). CDR3 size: 13 residues. V dropped 6 bases and J dropped 5 bases, with 13 bases sitting between them. As DNA, the CDR3 is TGTGCCAGTAGACGACACGTAAATTATGGCTACACCTTC. This sequence encodes CASRRHVNYGYTF.

The genes are TRBV28 and TRBJ2-1; 8 nucleotides match TRBD2. V trimming: 3 bases; J trimming: 3 bases; junction bases outside the gene matches: 10. This CDR3 region has 17 residues. Per the germline V gene, CDR1 is MDHEN and CDR2 is SYDVKM. The CDR3: CASSLAGGRLRYNEQFF. The CDR3 nucleotides read TGTGCCAGCAGTTTGGCTGGCGGGAGGCTACGCTACAATGAGCAGTTCTTC.

V gene TRBV28 combines with J gene TRBJ2-1, with D possibly being TRBD2 (6 bases). Germline values: CDR1 MDHEN, CDR2 SYDVKM. The CDR3 consists of 13 residues. The V end was cut by 7 bases, the J end by 7 bases, with 14 bases between. The chain's CDR3 is CASTGEVLNEQFF. In DNA form, the CDR3 reads TGTGCCAGCACGGGAGAAGTTTTGAATGAGCAGTTCTTC.

The chain combines TRBV6-1 with TRBJ2-7, with D maybe TRBD2 (5 bases). The CDR3 sequence is 15 residues long. The germline V gene encodes CDR1 MNHNS and CDR2 SASEGT. The V gene lost 1 base and the J gene lost 1 base, with 11 bases spanning the gap. CDR3 in amino acids: CASSEGVRGSYEQYF. In nucleotides, the CDR3 is TGTGCCAGCAGTGAAGGAGTACGAGGGTCCTACGAGCAGTACTTC.

Here the CDR3 reads CASKPPGQINSPLHF. The DNA of the CDR3 is TGTGCCAGCAAACCCCCGGGACAGATTAATTCACCCCTCCACTTT. The gene calls are TRBV6-6 and TRBJ1-6; 7 bases fit TRBD1. J lost 6 bases, V lost 7 bases, and 9 bases had no gene match. Germline V CDR1 and CDR2: MNHNY, SVGAGI (reference sequence). This CDR3 comprises 15 residues.

V usage is TRBV6-5 and J usage is TRBJ1-2, with D hard to call. CDR1 and CDR2 (germline): MNHEY, SVGAGI. Trimming removed 10 bases at V and 8 bases at J, with 14 bases between. This CDR3 spans 11 amino acids. The chain's CDR3 is CAIGLVGGYTF. CDR3 sequence (DNA): TGTGCCATAGGACTGGTAGGAGGCTACACCTTC.

This chain connects TRBV4-1 to TRBJ2-2; D might be TRBD1 (5 bases). This CDR3 is built from 14 residues. Trimming left V 2 bases short and J 8 bases short, with 12 bases between. Germline V gene sequence: CDR1 MGHRA, CDR2 YSYEKL. Here the CDR3 DNA reads TGCGCCAGCAGCCAACTCCCAGGGTTTGGGGAGCTGTTTTTT. Its protein is CASSQLPGFGELFF.

The V and J genes are TRBV6-1 and TRBJ1-6; D is possibly TRBD1 (5 bases). V was cut by 0 bases and J by 7 bases, with 13 bases left in between. CDR3 size: 16 residues. CDR1 is MNHNS, CDR2 SASEGT, per germline. Here the CDR3 reads CASSEAGGVGNSPLHF. For the CDR3, the DNA is TGTGCCAGCAGTGAAGCGGGAGGGGTTGGAAATTCACCCCTCCACTTT.

CDR3 loop: CASSLRGPGPFNEQFF. Here the CDR3 DNA reads TGTGCCAGCAGCTTAAGGGGTCCGGGTCCTTTCAATGAGCAGTTCTTC. The chain combines TRBV7-8 with TRBJ2-1, with D possibly TRBD1 on 5 matching bases. Trimming removed 2 bases from V and 6 bases from J, with 17 bases in between. The CDR3 length is 16 residues. Germline V lookup: CDR1 SGHVS, CDR2 FQNEAQ.

The chain links TRBV13 to TRBJ1-3; D gene ambiguous. The germline gives CDR1 PRHDT, CDR2 FYEKMQ (reference sequence). V was clipped by 5 bases and J by 0 bases, with 11 bases between them. CDR3 length: 15 residues. The CDR3 DNA sequence: TGTGCCAGCAGCCCAACAGTTAACTCTGGAAACACCATATATTTT. It is translated as CASSPTVNSGNTIYF.

The CDR3 loop is CAISELPGLAEGGETQYF. The CDR3 bases are TGTGCCATCAGTGAGTTACCGGGACTAGCGGAGGGGGGGGAGACCCAGTACTTC. The rearrangement links TRBV10-3 to TRBJ2-5; 11 nucleotides match TRBD2. J lost 5 bases, V lost 1 base, and 12 bases had no gene match. Germline values: CDR1 ENHRY, CDR2 SYGVKD. The CDR3 is 18 amino acids.

This clone was counted once. V and J are TRBV29-1 and TRBJ2-7; TRBD1 is a possible D gene (5 bases). Germline assignment: CDR1 SQVTM and CDR2 ANQGSEA. This CDR3 contains 12 residues. The CDR3 DNA is TGCAGTGTTAGCCAGGGATCCTACGAGCAGTACTTC. This encodes CSVSQGSYEQYF.

This clone was detected once. V is TRBV19 and J is TRBJ1-5, with D tentatively TRBD1 (6 bases). Germline values: CDR1 LNHDA, CDR2 SQIVND (reference sequence). V lost 7 bases to trimming and J lost 6 bases, with 13 bases between them. This CDR3 is built from 13 residues. This CDR3 is CASISGDGQPQHF. CDR3 in DNA: TGTGCCAGTATTTCAGGGGATGGTCAGCCCCAGCATTTT.

The rearrangement joins TRBV2 to TRBJ1-4; TRBD1 matches at 8 bases. The trim removed 4 bases at V and 10 bases at J, leaving 8 bases unmatched. The CDR3 runs to 14 residues. The germline CDR1 and CDR2 sequences are SNHLY and FYNNEI. CDR3 sequence: CASSVQGARGKLFF. DNA of the CDR3: TGTGCCAGCAGTGTTCAGGGGGCGCGTGGAAAACTGTTTTTT.

The genes are TRBV14 and TRBJ2-3, with 7 positions matching TRBD2. Germline V lookup: CDR1 SGHDN, CDR2 FVKESK. V lost 1 base to trimming and J lost 0 bases; unmatched junction nucleotides: 7. The CDR3 sequence is 17 residues long. The CDR3: CASSQAAGATSTDTQYF. CDR3 in DNA: TGTGCCAGCAGCCAAGCGGCGGGAGCAACTAGCACAGATACGCAGTATTTT.

V and J are TRBV7-2 and TRBJ2-1; weak D call: TRBD2 (6 bases). This CDR3 contains 15 residues. V was shortened by 1 base and J by 7 bases, with 14 bases between the two germline ends. Germline values: CDR1 SGHTA, CDR2 FQGNSA. The CDR3, as DNA: TGTGCCAGCAGCTTAGTACCCGTAGCGGTGAATGAGCAGTTCTTC. Its translation is CASSLVPVAVNEQFF. Combining the CDR3 with reference TRBV7-2 and TRBJ2-1 gives the whole variable domain GAGVSQSPSNKVTEKGKDVELRCDPISGHTALYWYRQSLGQGLEFLIYFQGNSAPDKSGLPSDRFSAERTGGSVSTLTIQRTQQEDSAVYLCASSLVPVAVNEQFFGPGTRLTVL.

The chain links TRBV7-9 to TRBJ2-7; TRBD1 matches 7 bases. V lost 5 bases and J lost 3; bases outside the gene matches: 4. This CDR3 comprises 13 residues. Germline CDR1 is SEHNR and CDR2 is FQNEAQ (reference sequence). CDR3 coding DNA: TGTGCCAGCAGCCCGGGACAGCTCTACGAGCAGTACTTC. Encoded protein: CASSPGQLYEQYF.

The count of this clone is one. The chain is built from TRBV29-1 and TRBJ1-4; the D gene is possibly TRBD1 (5 bases). Looked up from germline, CDR1 is SQVTM and CDR2 is ANQGSEA. V was pared by 1 base and J by 10 bases, with 16 bases between. CDR3 length: 14 residues. Here the CDR3 DNA reads TGCAGCGTTGAAGTTTTCGGGGGGGATGGAAAACTGTTTTTT. Encoded protein: CSVEVFGGDGKLFF.

The J gene is TRBJ2-7, the V gene TRBV5-1, with 9 bases identical to TRBD2. Germline CDR1 reads SGHRS; CDR2 reads YFSETQ. The V gene end was trimmed by 0 bases and the J gene end by 2 bases; junction bases not matched to a gene: 6. The CDR3 runs to 16 residues. CDR3 DNA sequence: TGCGCCAGCAGCTTGGCTCTAGCGGGGAGTACCTACGAGCAGTACTTC. Residues: CASSLALAGSTYEQYF.

This chain connects TRBV5-1 to TRBJ1-4; unclear D gene. Trimming left V 4 bases short and J 5 bases short, with 12 bases between. Germline CDR1 reads SGHRS; CDR2 reads YFSETQ. This CDR3 is 14 amino acids long. CDR3 nucleotides: TGCGCCAGCAGCGCACAGTATTTGAATGAAAAACTGTTTTTT. This codes for CASSAQYLNEKLFF.

The chain uses TRBV27 and TRBJ1-1, with 8 bases fitting TRBD1. The CDR3 is 14 amino acids. Trimming cost V 7 bases and J 1 base; bases outside gene matches: 5. Germline V gives CDR1 MNHEY, CDR2 SMNVEV (reference sequence). CDR3 protein: CASKNGQGNTEAFF. CDR3 bases: TGTGCCAGCAAAAACGGACAGGGGAACACTGAAGCTTTCTTT.

The chain employs TRBV6-5 and TRBJ2-2, with 7 bases lining up with TRBD2. This CDR3 region has 16 residues. Trimming at V came to 4 bases and at J to 5 bases, leaving 10 bases not matched to a gene. Germline V gene lookup returns CDR1 MNHEY and CDR2 SVGAGI. CDR3 in amino acids: CASSLRTSQPTGELFF. The CDR3 DNA follows: TGTGCCAGCAGTTTGCGGACTAGTCAACCAACCGGGGAGCTGTTTTTT.

The V and J genes are TRBV19 and TRBJ2-1, with a tentative D call TRBD1 (6 bases). Germline CDR1 reads LNHDA; CDR2 reads SQIVND (reference sequence). V was trimmed by 3 bases and J by 8 bases, leaving 17 bases between them. The CDR3 spans 15 residues. The CDR3 protein is CASSMKIDRFDEQFF. CDR3 DNA sequence: TGTGCCAGTAGTATGAAAATTGACAGGTTTGATGAGCAGTTCTTC.

V is TRBV4-2 and J is TRBJ2-1; D is undetermined. The CDR3 loop spans 13 amino acids. Between the trimmed V and J ends, which lost 3 bases and 7 bases, there was a span of 10 bases. The V gene's germline CDR1 is LGHNA and CDR2 YNFKEQ. The CDR3 DNA reads TGTGCCAGCAGCCACTCTATAGAAAATGAGCAGTTCTTC. The encoded protein is CASSHSIENEQFF.

The chain links TRBV18 to TRBJ2-3; 7 nucleotides align to TRBD1. This CDR3 comprises 13 residues. Per the germline V gene, CDR1 is KGHSH and CDR2 is LQKENI. V was clipped by 4 bases and J by 5 bases; unmatched bases: 3. In DNA, the CDR3 is TGTGCCAGCTCACTGGACAGGCAAGATACGCAGTATTTT. Its protein product is CASSLDRQDTQYF.